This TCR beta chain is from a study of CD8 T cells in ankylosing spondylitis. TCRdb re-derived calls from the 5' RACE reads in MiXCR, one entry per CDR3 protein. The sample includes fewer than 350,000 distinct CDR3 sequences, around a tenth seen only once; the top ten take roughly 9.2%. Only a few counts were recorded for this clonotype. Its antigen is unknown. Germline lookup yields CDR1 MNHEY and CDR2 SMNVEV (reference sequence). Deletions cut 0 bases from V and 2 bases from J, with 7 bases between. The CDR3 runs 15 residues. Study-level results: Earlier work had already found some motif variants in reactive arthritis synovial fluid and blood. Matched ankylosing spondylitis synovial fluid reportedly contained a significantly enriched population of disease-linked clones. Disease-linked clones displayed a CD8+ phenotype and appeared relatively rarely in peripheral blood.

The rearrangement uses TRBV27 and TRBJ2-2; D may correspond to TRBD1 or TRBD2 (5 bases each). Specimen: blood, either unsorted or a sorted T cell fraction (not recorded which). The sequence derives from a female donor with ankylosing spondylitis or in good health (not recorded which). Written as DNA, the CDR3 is TGTGCCAGCAGTTTATCGTGGGACAACACCGGGGAGCTGTTTTTT. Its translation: CASSLSWDNTGELFF.